The sequence of this T cell receptor (beta chain) was determined in a study of response to subunit inactivated influenza vaccine. Study-level findings and limits: The authors proposed limited new T cell recruitment per seasonal influenza vaccination.

In TCRdb, the RT-PCR reads were re-called with MiXCR into one record per CDR3 protein. The sample has some 500,000 distinct CDR3 sequences, 25% seen once; the top ten hold under 2.5%. Germline V lookup: CDR1 WNHNN, CDR2 SYGVQD (reference sequence). This CDR3 has 15 residues. V trimming: 4 bases; J trimming: 6 bases; junction bases outside the gene matches: 7. Worth noting for this clonotype: Its target is unknown.

This receptor was obtained from a man aged 50-60 years who received an inactivated influenza vaccine. The rearrangement uses TRBV10-1 and TRBJ2-1; TRBD2 matches 9 bases. The sequences come from CD4+ T cells sorted from PBMCs, collected less than 6 days after vaccination. The chain's CDR3 is CASSGVAGGANEQFF. CDR3 nucleotides: TGCGCCAGCAGTGGTGTGGCGGGGGGGGCCAATGAGCAGTTCTTC.